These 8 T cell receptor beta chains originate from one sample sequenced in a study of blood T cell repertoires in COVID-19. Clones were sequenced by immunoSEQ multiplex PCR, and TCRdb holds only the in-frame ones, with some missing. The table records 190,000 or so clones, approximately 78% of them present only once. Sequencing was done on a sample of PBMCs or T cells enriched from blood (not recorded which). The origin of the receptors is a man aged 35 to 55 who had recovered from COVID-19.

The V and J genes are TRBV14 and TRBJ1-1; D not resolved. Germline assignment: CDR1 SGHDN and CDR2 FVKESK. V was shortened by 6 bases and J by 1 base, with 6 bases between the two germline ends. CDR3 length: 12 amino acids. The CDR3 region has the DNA TGTGCCAGCAGTTCAGGGAACACTGAAGCTTTCTTT. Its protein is CASSSGNTEAFF.

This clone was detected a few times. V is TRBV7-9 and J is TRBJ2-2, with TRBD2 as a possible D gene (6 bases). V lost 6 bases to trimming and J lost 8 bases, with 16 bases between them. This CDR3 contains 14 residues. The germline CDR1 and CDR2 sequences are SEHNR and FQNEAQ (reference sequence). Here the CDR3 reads CASRFLSGAGELFF. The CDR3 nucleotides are TGTGCCAGCAGGTTCCTCTCGGGAGCAGGGGAGCTGTTTTTT.

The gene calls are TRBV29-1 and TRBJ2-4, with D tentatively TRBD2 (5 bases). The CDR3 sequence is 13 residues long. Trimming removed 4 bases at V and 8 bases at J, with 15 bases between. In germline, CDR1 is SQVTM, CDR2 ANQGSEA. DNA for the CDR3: TGCAGCGTTGTAGGACGTCGAGGGCACATTCAGTACTTC. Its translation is CSVVGRRGHIQYF.

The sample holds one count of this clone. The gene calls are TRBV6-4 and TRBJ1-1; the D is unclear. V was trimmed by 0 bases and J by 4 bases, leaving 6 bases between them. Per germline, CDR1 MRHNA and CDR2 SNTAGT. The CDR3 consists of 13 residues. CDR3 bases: TGTGCCAGCAGTGACTCATGGCTCACTGAAGCTTTCTTT. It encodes CASSDSWLTEAFF.

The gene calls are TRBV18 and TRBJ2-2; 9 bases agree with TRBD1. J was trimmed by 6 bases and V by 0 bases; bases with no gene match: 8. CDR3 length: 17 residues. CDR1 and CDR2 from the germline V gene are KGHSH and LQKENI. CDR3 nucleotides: TGTGCCAGCTCACCACCGATGGGACAGGGTATTTCCGGGGAGCTGTTTTTT. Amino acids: CASSPPMGQGISGELFF.

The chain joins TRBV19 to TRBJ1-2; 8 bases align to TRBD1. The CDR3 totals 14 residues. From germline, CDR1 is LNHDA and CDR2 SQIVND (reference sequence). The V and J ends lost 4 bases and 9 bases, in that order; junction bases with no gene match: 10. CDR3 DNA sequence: TGTGCCAGTAGTAAAGAGGACAGGGTGACGAGCTACACCTTC. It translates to CASSKEDRVTSYTF.

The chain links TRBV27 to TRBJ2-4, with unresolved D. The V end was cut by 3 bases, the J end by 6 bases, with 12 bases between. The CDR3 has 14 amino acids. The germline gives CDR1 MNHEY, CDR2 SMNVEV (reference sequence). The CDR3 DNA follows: TGTGCCAGCAGTTTCTTACTAAAAAGAAACATTCAGTACTTC. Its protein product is CASSFLLKRNIQYF.

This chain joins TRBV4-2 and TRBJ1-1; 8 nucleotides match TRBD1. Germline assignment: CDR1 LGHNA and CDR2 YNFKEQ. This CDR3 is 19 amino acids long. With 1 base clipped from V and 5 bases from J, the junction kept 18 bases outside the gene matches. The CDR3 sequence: CASSQGTGRDRSRETEAFF. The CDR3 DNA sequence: TGTGCCAGCAGCCAAGGTACGGGGCGGGACAGGTCAAGGGAAACTGAAGCTTTCTTT.